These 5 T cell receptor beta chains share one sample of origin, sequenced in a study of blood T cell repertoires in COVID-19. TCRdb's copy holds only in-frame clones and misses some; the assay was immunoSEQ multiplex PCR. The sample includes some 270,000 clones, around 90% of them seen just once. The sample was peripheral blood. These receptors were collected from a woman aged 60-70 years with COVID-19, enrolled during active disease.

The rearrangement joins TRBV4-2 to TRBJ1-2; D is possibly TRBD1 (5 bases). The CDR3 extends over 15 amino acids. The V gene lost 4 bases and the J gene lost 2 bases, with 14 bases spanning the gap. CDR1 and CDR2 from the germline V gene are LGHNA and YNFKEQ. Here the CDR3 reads CASSPDRDWNYGYTF. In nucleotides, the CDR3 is TGTGCCAGCAGCCCCGACCGGGACTGGAACTATGGCTACACCTTC.

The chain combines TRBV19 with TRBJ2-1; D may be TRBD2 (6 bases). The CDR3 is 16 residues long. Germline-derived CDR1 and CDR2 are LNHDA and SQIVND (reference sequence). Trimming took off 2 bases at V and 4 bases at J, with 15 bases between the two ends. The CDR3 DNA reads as TGTGCCAGTAGTATACGGGCGCGGGGTGATTACAATGAGCAGTTCTTC. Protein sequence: CASSIRARGDYNEQFF.

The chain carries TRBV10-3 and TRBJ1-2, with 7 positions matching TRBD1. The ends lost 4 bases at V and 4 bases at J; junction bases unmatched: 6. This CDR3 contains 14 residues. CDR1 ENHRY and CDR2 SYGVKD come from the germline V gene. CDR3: CAISGKGGGYGYTF. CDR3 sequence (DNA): TGTGCCATCAGTGGTAAAGGGGGCGGCTATGGCTACACCTTC.

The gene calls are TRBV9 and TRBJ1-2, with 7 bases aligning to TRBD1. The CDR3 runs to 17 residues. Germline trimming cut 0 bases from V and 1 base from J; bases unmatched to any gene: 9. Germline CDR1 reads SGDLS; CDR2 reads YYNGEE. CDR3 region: CASSVAVTRGVNYGYTF. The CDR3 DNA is TGTGCCAGCAGCGTAGCGGTCACCAGGGGGGTTAACTATGGCTACACCTTC.

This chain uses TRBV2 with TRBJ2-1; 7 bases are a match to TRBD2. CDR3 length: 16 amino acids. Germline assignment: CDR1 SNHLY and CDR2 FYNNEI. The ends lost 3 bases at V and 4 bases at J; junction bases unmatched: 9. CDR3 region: CASSEGRGSEYNEQFF. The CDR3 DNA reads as TGTGCCAGCAGTGAGGGGCGGGGGAGCGAATACAATGAGCAGTTCTTC.